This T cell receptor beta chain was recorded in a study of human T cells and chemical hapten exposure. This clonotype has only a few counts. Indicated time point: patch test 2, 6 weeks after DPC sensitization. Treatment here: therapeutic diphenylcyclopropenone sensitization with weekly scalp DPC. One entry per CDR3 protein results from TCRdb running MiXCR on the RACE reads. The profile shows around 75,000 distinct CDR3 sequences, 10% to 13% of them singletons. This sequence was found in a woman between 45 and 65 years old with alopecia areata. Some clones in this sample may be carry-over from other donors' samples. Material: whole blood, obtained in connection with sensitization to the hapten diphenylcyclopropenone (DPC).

The CDR3: CATSRDRNLVAEAFF. The CDR3 coding sequence is TGTGCCACCAGCAGAGATCGTAACCTGGTGGCTGAAGCTTTCTTT. The chain links TRBV15 to TRBJ1-1; D uncertain. The germline V and J ends were trimmed by 0 bases and 6 bases, with 14 bases remaining between them. Germline CDR1 is LNHNV and CDR2 is YYDKDF (reference sequence). CDR3 length: 15 amino acids.